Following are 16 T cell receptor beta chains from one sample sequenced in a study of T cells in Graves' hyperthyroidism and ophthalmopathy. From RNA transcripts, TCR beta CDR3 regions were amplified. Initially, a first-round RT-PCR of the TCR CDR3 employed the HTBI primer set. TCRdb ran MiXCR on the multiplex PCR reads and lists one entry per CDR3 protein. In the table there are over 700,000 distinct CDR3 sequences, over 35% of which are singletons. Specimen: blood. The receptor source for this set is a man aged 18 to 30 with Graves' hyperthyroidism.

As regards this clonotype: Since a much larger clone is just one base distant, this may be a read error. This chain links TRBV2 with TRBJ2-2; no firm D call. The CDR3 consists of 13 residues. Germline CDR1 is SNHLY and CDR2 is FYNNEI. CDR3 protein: CVSSGTFTGELFF. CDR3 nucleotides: TGTGTCAGCAGTGGAACCTTCACCGGGGAGCTGTTTTTT.

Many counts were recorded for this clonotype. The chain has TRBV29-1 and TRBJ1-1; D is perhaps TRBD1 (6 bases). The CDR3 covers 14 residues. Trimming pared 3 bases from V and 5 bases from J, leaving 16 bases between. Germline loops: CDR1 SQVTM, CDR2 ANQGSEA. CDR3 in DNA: TGCAGCGTTGACCCTGCGGGGGCTAGTACTGAAGCTTTCTTT. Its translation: CSVDPAGASTEAFF. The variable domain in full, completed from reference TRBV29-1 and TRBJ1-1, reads SAVISQKPSRDICQRGTSLTIQCQVDSQVTMMFWYRQQPGQSLTLIATANQGSEATYESGFVIDKFPISRPNLTFSTLTVSNMSPEDSSIYLCSVDPAGASTEAFFGQGTRLTVV.

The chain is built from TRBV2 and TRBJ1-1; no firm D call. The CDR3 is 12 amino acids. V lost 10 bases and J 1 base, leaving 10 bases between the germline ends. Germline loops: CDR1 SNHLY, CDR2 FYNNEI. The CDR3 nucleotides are TGTGCCACCAAGGACCCGAACACTGAAGCTTTCTTT. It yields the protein CATKDPNTEAFF.

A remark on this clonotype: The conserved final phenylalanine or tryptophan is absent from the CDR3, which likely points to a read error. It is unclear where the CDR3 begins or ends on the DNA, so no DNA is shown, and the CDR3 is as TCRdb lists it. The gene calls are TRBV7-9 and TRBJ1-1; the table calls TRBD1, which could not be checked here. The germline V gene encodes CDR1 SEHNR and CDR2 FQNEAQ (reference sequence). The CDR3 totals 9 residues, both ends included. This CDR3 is CASSVGVGG.

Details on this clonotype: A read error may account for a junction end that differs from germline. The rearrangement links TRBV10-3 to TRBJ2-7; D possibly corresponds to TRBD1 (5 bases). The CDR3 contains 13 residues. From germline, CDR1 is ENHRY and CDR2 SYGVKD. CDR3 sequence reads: CASSSTESIEQYF. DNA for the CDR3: TGTGCCAGCAGTTCGACAGAGAGTATCGAGCAGTACTTC.

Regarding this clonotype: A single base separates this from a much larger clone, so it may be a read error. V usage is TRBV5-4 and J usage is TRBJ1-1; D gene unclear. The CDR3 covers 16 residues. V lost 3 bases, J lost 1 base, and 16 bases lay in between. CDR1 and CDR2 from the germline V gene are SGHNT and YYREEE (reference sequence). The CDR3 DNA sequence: TGTGCCAGCAGCTCGGATCCTGGGTTCAAGAACACTGAAGCTTTCTTT. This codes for CASSSDPGFKNTEAFF.

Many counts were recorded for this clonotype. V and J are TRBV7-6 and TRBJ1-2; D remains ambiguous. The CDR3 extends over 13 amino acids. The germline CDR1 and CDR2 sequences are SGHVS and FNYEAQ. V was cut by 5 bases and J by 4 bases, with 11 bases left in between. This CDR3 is CASSQDGAYGYTF. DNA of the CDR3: TGTGCCAGCAGCCAGGACGGAGCCTATGGCTACACCTTC.

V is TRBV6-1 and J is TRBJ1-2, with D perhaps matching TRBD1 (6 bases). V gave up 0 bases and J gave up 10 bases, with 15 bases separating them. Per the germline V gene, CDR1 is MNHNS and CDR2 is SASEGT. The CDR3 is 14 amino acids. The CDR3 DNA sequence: TGTGCCAGCAGTGAAGCGGGAGGGGGGTACGACTACACCTTC. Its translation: CASSEAGGGYDYTF.

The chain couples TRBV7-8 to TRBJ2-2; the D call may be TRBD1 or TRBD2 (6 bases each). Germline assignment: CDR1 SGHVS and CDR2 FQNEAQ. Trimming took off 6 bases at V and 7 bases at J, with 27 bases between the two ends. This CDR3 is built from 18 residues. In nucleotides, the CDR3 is TGTGCCAGCAGATTTAGGAAGGGGGGACTCCAATTGGGCGGGGAGCTGTTTTTT. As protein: CASRFRKGGLQLGGELFF. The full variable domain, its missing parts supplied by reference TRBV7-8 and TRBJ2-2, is GAGVSQSPRYKVAKRGQDVALRCDPISGHVSLFWYQQALGQGPEFLTYFQNEAQLDKSGLPSDRFFAERPEGSVSTLKIQRTQQEDSAVYLCASRFRKGGLQLGGELFFGEGSRLTVL.

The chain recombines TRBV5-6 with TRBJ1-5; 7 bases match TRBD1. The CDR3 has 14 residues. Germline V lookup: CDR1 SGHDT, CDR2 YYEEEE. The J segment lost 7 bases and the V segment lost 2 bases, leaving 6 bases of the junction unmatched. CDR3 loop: CASSFGQAQQPQHF. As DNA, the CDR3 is TGTGCCAGCAGCTTTGGACAGGCACAGCAGCCCCAGCATTTT.

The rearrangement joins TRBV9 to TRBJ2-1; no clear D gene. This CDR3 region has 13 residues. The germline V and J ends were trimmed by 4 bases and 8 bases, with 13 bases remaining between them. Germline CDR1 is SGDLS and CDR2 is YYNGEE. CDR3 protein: CASSPEGDDEQFF. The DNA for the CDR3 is TGTGCCAGCAGCCCGGAAGGAGACGATGAGCAGTTCTTC.

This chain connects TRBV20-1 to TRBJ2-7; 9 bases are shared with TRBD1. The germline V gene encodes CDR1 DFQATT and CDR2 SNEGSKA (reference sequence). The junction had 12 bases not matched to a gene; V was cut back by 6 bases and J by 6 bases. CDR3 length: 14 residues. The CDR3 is CSADGQGSGVEQYF. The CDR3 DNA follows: TGCAGTGCCGACGGACAGGGGAGCGGGGTCGAGCAGTACTTC.

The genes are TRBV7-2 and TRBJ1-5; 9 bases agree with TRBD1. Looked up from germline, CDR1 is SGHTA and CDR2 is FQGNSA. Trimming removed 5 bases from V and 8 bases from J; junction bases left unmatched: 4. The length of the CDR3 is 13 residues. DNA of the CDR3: TGTGCCAGCAGCCGGGACAGGGCGGAGCCCCAGCATTTT. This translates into CASSRDRAEPQHF.

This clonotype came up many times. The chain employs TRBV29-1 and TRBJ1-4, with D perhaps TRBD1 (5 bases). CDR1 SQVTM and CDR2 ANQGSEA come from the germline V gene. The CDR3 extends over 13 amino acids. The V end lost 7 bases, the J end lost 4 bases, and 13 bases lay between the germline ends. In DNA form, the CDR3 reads TGCAGCGCTTACGGGGCGAGTAATGAAAAACTGTTTTTT. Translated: CSAYGASNEKLFF.

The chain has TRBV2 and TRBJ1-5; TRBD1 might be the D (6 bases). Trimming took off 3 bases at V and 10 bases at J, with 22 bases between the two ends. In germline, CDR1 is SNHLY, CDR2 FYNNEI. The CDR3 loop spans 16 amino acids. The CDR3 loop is CASSDRGGPFTSPQHF. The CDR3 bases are TGTGCCAGCAGTGACAGGGGTGGGCCCTTCACCAGCCCCCAGCATTTT.

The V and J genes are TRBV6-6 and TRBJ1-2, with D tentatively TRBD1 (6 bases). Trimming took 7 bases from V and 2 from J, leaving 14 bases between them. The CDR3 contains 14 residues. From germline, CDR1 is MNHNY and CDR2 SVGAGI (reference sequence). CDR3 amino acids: CASTQGHQNYGYTF. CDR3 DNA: TGTGCCAGCACCCAGGGACACCAGAACTATGGCTACACCTTC.